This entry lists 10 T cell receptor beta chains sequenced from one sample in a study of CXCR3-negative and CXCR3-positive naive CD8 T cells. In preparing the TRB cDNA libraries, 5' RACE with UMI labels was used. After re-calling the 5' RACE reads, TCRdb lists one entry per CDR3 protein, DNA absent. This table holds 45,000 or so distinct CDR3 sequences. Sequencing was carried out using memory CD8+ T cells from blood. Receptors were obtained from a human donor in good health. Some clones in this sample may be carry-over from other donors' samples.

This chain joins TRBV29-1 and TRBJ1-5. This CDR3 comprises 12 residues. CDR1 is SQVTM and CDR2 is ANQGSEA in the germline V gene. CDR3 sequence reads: CSVEDLMGHQHF.

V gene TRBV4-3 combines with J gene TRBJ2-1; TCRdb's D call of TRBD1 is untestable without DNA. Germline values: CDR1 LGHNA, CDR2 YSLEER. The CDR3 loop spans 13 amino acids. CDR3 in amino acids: CASSRPGRDEQFF.

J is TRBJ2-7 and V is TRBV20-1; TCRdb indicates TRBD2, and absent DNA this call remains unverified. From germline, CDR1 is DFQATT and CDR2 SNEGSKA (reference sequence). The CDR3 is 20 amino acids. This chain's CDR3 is CSARPDATSGRLPQLYEQYF.

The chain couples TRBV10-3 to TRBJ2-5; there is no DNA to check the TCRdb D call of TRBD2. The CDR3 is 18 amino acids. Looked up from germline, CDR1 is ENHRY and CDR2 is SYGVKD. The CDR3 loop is CAISESAGLSANQETQYF.

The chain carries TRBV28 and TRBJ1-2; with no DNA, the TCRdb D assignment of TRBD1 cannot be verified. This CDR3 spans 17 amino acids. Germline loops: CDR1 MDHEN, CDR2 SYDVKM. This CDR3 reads CASSLFFGQGFNYGYTF.

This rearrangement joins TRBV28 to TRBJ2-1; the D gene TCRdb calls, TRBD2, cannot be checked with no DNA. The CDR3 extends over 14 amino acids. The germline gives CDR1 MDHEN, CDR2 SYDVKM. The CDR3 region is CASSFISGGDEQFF.

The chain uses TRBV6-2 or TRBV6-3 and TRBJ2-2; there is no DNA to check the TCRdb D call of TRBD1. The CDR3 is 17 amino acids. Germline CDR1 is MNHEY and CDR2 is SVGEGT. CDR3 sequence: CASSYPGRGRDTGELFF.

CDR3 sequence: CASSDRTGQSTDTQYF. The rearrangement uses TRBV9 and TRBJ2-3; with no DNA, the TCRdb D assignment of TRBD1 cannot be verified. Germline V gives CDR1 SGDLS, CDR2 YYNGEE. The CDR3 has 16 residues.

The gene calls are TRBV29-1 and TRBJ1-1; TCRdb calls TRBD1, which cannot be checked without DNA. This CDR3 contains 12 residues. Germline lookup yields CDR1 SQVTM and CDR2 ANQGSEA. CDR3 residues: CSVQGAQTEAFF.

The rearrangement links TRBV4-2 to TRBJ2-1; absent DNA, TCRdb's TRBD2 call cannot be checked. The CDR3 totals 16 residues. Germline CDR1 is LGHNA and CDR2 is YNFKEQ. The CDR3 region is CASSPGLAGGPGEQFF.